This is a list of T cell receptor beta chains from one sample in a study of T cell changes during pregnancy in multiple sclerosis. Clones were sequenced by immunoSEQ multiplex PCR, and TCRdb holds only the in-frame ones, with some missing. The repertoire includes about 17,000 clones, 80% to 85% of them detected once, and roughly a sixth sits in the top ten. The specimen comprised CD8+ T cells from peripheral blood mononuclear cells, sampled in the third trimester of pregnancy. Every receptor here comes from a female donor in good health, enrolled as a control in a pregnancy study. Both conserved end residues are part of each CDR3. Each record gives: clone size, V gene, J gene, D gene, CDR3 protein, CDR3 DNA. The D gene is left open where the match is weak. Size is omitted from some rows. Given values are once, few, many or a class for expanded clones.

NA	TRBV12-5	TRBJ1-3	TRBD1	CASGLVSFGRGPIGNTIYF	TGTGCTAGTGGTTTGGTTAGCTTCGGCAGGGGGCCTATAGGAAACACCATATATTTT
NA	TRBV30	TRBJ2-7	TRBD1	CAWSPGTGGYEQYF	TGTGCCTGGAGTCCCGGGACAGGGGGCTACGAGCAGTACTTC
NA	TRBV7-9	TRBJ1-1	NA	CASSLARGTEAFF	TGTGCCAGCAGCTTAGCCCGGGGGACTGAAGCTTTCTTT
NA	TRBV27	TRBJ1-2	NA	CASSLSGSDYGYTF	TGTGCCAGCAGTTTGTCAGGATCCGACTATGGCTACACCTTC
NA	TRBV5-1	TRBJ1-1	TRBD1	CAARGQGDEAFF	TGCGCAGCTAGGGGACAGGGGGATGAAGCTTTCTTT
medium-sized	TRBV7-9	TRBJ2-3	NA	CASSLGLENVPQYF	TGTGCCAGCAGCTTAGGATTAGAAAATGTTCCGCAGTATTTT
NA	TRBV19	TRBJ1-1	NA	CASSSVPGAEAFF	TGTGCCAGTAGTAGCGTCCCAGGCGCGGAAGCTTTCTTT
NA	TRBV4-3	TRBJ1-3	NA	CASSPQGPGNTIYF	TGCGCCAGCAGCCCCCAGGGGCCTGGAAACACCATATATTTT
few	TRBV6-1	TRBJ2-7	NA	CASSDLAGPADEQYF	TGTGCCAGCAGTGACCTTGCAGGGCCCGCCGACGAGCAGTACTTC
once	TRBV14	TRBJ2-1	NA	CASSQSRLEQFF	TGTGCCAGCAGCCAGTCCCGACTAGAGCAGTTCTTC
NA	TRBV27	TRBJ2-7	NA	CASSPGQWGNYEQYF	TGTGCCAGCAGTCCCGGACAGTGGGGAAACTACGAGCAGTACTTC
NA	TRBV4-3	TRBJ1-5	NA	CASSQDWQGNQPQHF	TGCGCCAGCAGCCAAGATTGGCAGGGGAATCAGCCCCAGCATTTT
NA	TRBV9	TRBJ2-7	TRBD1	CASSVVPGTGVHEQYF	TGTGCCAGCAGCGTAGTACCCGGGACAGGGGTCCACGAGCAGTACTTC
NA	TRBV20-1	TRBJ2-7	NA	CSARDPGKEYF	TGCAGTGCTAGAGACCCCGGGAAGGAGTACTTC
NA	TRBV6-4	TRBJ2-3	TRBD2	CASSASGTDTQYF	TGTGCCAGCAGTGCTAGCGGGACAGATACGCAGTATTTT
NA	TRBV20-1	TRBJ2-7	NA	CSASTYEQYF	TGCAGTGCTAGCACCTACGAGCAGTACTTC
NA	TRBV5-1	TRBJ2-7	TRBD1	CASSPGQGLYEQYF	TGCGCCAGCAGCCCCGGACAGGGGCTCTACGAGCAGTACTTC
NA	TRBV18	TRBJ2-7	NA	CASSRGLESYEQYF	TGTGCCAGCTCACGGGGACTTGAGTCCTACGAGCAGTACTTC
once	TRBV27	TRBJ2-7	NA	CASSLRPPGEQYF	TGTGCCAGCAGTCTAAGACCTCCGGGGGAGCAGTACTTC
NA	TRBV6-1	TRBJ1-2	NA	CASSEPHRHQVGAGYGYTF	TGTGCCAGCAGTGAGCCCCACAGACATCAGGTGGGGGCAGGGTATGGCTACACCTTC
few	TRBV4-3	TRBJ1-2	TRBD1	CASSQKTGTGGYGYTF	TGCGCCAGCAGCCAAAAAACCGGGACAGGGGGCTATGGCTACACCTTC
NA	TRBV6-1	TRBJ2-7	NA	CASKRQDFYEQYF	TGTGCCAGCAAGAGGCAGGACTTCTACGAGCAGTACTTC
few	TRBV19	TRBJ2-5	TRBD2	CASSPGGETQYF	TGTGCCAGTAGCCCCGGGGGGGAGACCCAGTACTTC
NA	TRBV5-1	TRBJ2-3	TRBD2	CASSPWTSGGSTDTQYF	TGCGCCAGCAGCCCATGGACTAGCGGGGGGAGCACAGATACGCAGTATTTT
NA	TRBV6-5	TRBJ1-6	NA	CASSYEEVSPLHF	TGTGCCAGCAGTTACGAGGAAGTTTCACCCCTCCACTTT
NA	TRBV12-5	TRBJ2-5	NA	CASGRDIFQETQYF	TGTGCTAGTGGCCGCGATATATTTCAAGAGACCCAGTACTTC
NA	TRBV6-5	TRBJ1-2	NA	CASSYGGPDFAF	TGTGCCAGCAGTTACGGCGGGCCGGATTTCGCCTTC
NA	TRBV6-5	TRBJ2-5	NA	CASSYTRDGETQYF	TGTGCCAGCAGTTACACGCGGGACGGAGAGACCCAGTACTTC
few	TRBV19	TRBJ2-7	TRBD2	CASSYRSGGSPYEQYF	TGTGCCAGTAGTTATCGCAGCGGGGGGTCCCCCTACGAGCAGTACTTC
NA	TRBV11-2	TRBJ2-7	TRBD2	CASSPGTSGYYEQYF	TGTGCCAGCAGCCCCGGGACTAGCGGTTACTACGAGCAGTACTTC
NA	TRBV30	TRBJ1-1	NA	CAWSVRSGLEAFF	TGTGCCTGGAGTGTACGGTCAGGGCTTGAAGCTTTCTTT
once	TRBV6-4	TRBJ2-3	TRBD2	CASSLLAGDPDTQYF	TGTGCCAGCAGCCTACTAGCGGGAGATCCAGATACGCAGTATTTT
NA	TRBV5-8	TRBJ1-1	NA	CASSLGRTEAFF	TGTGCCAGCAGCTTGGGTAGAACTGAAGCTTTCTTT
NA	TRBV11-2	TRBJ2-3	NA	CASSAYTDTQYF	TGTGCCAGCAGCGCCTACACAGATACGCAGTATTTT
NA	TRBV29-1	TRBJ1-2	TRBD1	CSGGQIEGGYTF	TGCAGCGGGGGACAGATTGAAGGCGGCTACACCTTC
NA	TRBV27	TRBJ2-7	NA	CASSSSPGYEQYF	TGTGCCAGCAGTTCCTCCCCCGGGTACGAGCAGTACTTC
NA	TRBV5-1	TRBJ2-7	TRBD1	CASSFFIRTGPYEQYF	TGCGCCAGCAGCTTTTTCATCCGGACAGGGCCCTACGAGCAGTACTTC
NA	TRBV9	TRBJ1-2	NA	CASSHLLGGYGYTF	TGTGCCAGCAGCCACTTGTTAGGCGGCTATGGCTACACCTTC
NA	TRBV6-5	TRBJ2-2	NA	CASSYGGVGTGELFF	TGTGCCAGCAGTTACGGGGGCGTGGGGACCGGGGAGCTGTTTTTT